Below are 12 T cell receptor beta chains sequenced from a single sample in a study of blood T cells in healthy people across ages. PCR was performed a second time for roughly 7 to 11 cycles using a sample-barcoded 5' primer and a J-beta primer mix. Each CDR3 protein is one row after TCRdb ran MiXCR on the 5' RACE reads. Of fewer than 1,000,000 distinct CDR3 sequences listed, about 45% are singletons. Material: blood. The receptors were gathered from a man older than 75 in good health.

The genes are TRBV5-1 and TRBJ2-7; 7 positions match TRBD1. The end of the DNA is better explained by TRBJ2-5, so the J call may be wrong. Germline lookup yields CDR1 SGHRS and CDR2 YFSETQ. This CDR3 is 14 amino acids long. DNA of the CDR3: TGCGCCAGCAGCGATCAACAGGGGCTAGAGACCCAGTACTTC. Translation: CASSDQQGLETQYF.

The V gene is TRBV3-1, the J gene TRBJ2-7, with D uncertain. The germline gives CDR1 LGHDT, CDR2 YNNKEL (reference sequence). The germline V and J ends were trimmed by 0 bases and 7 bases, with 13 bases remaining between them. This CDR3 is 14 amino acids long. The CDR3 DNA reads TGTGCCAGCAGCCAAGACTACCTCCTTGGAGAGCAGTACTTC. Translation gives CASSQDYLLGEQYF.

This clonotype was seen at least ten times. The J gene is TRBJ2-1, the V gene TRBV7-3, with 12 bases identical to TRBD2. The junction had 5 bases not matched to a gene; V was cut back by 2 bases and J by 9 bases. The CDR3 is 15 residues long. Germline-derived CDR1 and CDR2 are SGHTA and FQGTGA. DNA for the CDR3: TGTGCCAGCAGCTTACAGACTAGCGGGAGAAGTGAGCAGTTCTTC. Residues: CASSLQTSGRSEQFF. Filled out from reference TRBV7-3 and TRBJ2-1, the complete variable domain reads GAGVSQTPSNKVTEKGKYVELRCDPISGHTALYWYRQSLGQGPEFLIYFQGTGAADDSGLPNDRFFAVRPEGSVSTLKIQRTERGDSAVYLCASSLQTSGRSEQFFGPGTRLTVL.

The chain employs TRBV2 and TRBJ2-3; the match to TRBD2 covers 7 bases. V was clipped by 2 bases and J by 9 bases; unmatched bases: 8. From germline, CDR1 is SNHLY and CDR2 FYNNEI. This CDR3 region has 14 residues. The CDR3 sequence is CASSESAGVRTQYF. CDR3 sequence (DNA): TGTGCCAGCAGTGAATCGGCGGGAGTGAGAACGCAGTATTTT. Based on the CDR3 plus reference TRBV2 and TRBJ2-3, the full variable domain is EPEVTQTPSHQVTQMGQEVILRCVPISNHLYFYWYRQILGQKVEFLVSFYNNEISEKSEIFDDQFSVERPDGSNFTLKIRSTKLEDSAMYFCASSESAGVRTQYFGPGTRLTVL.

The chain has TRBV12-3 or TRBV12-4 and TRBJ2-5; 7 bases fit TRBD2. The CDR3 contains 15 residues. The V segment lost 7 bases and the J segment 5 bases; nucleotides outside the gene matches: 13. CDR3 sequence (DNA): TGTGCCAGCACCTCGACGGCGGGAGTTGGGGAGACCCAGTACTTC. Its translation: CASTSTAGVGETQYF.

The chain is built from TRBV12-3 or TRBV12-4 and TRBJ2-2; D unclear. V shed 2 bases and J shed 10 bases, with 11 bases lying between them. The CDR3 totals 13 residues. CDR3 loop: CASSLPELAELFF. In DNA, the CDR3 is TGTGCCAGCAGTTTACCGGAGTTGGCGGAGCTGTTTTTT.

With regard to this clonotype: A much more abundant neighbour one base away suggests this may be a read error. The gene calls are TRBV7-3 and TRBJ2-1; 7 nucleotides align to TRBD2. The DNA matches TRBJ2-7 better at its end, which makes the J call doubtful. The CDR3 totals 17 residues. The V gene's germline CDR1 is SGHTA and CDR2 FQGTGA. CDR3 nucleotide sequence: TGTGCCAGCAGCTCAAAAAACGGGAGGAGCTCCTACAATGAGCAGTACTTC. This sequence encodes CASSSKNGRSSYNEQYF.

The chain links TRBV12-3 or TRBV12-4 to TRBJ1-6; D ambiguous. This CDR3 contains 15 residues. V was trimmed by 3 bases and J by 3 bases, leaving 9 bases between them. CDR3: CASSFIRDYNSPLHF. CDR3 nucleotides: TGTGCCAGCAGTTTCATAAGGGACTATAATTCACCCCTCCACTTT.

This clonotype has a handful of counts. This chain joins TRBV6-5 and TRBJ2-1; D is unclear. The CDR3 totals 14 residues. The germline V gene encodes CDR1 MNHEY and CDR2 SVGAGI. Between the trimmed V and J ends, which lost 8 bases and 4 bases, there was a span of 15 bases. CDR3 in amino acids: CASRPGPGYNEQFF. The CDR3, as DNA: TGTGCCAGCCGCCCTGGGCCGGGTTACAATGAGCAGTTCTTC.

The gene calls are TRBV9 and TRBJ2-3, with TRBD2 identical over 10 bases. There are 19 residues in the CDR3. The germline CDR1 and CDR2 sequences are SGDLS and YYNGEE. V lost 0 bases, J lost 6 bases, and 16 bases stayed unmatched. The CDR3 spells CASSVGWSGRAQGGDTQYF. The CDR3 region has the DNA TGTGCCAGCAGCGTAGGTTGGAGCGGGAGGGCCCAGGGCGGGGATACGCAGTATTTT.

V is TRBV7-9 and J is TRBJ2-5; the D is unclear. This CDR3 is 14 amino acids long. Germline lookup yields CDR1 SEHNR and CDR2 FQNEAQ (reference sequence). Trimming shortened V by 1 base and J by 5 bases, and 11 bases separated the two germline ends. This CDR3 is CASSLVGMTETQYF. The CDR3 region has the DNA TGTGCCAGCAGCTTAGTAGGCATGACGGAGACCCAGTACTTC.

This clonotype was seen only a few times. The J gene is TRBJ1-2, the V gene TRBV4-3, with no clear D. Trimming took off 3 bases at V and 5 bases at J, with 16 bases between the two ends. The germline V gene has CDR1 LGHNA and CDR2 YSLEER. CDR3 length equals 15 residues. CDR3: CASSHVSDGRYGYTF. CDR3 bases: TGCGCCAGCAGCCACGTTTCGGACGGGCGGTATGGCTACACCTTC.